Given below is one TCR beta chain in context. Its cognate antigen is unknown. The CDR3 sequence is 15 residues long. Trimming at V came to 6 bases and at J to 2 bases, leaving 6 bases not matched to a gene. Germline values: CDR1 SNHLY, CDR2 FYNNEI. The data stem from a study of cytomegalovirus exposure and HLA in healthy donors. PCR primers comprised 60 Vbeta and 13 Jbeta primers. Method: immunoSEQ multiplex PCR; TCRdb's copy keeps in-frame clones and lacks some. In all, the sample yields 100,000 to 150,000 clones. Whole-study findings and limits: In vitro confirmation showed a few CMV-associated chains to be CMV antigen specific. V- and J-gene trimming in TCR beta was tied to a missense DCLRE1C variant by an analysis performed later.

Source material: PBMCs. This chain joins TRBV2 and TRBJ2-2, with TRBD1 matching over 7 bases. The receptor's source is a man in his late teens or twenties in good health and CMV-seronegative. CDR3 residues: CASSADRANTGELFF. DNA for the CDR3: TGTGCCAGCAGCGCCGACAGGGCTAACACCGGGGAGCTGTTTTTT. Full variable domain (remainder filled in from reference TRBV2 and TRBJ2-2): EPEVTQTPSHQVTQMGQEVILRCVPISNHLYFYWYRQILGQKVEFLVSFYNNEISEKSEIFDDQFSVERPDGSNFTLKIRSTKLEDSAMYFCASSADRANTGELFFGEGSRLTVL.